This T cell receptor beta chain was profiled in a study of T cell repertoires in cytomegalovirus infection. On the study more broadly: Signatures in public TCR beta sequences pointed to both CMV infection and matching HLA type.

About this clonotype itself: Its matching antigen is unknown.

The study, taken as a whole, reports: Identification of carriers of CMV plus the relevant HLA was performed using cumulative public TCR beta family frequency. HLA-C-restricted CMV-specific TCR beta clonotypes were dominant in the ex vivo response.

The germline CDR1 and CDR2 sequences are MGHDK and SYGVNS. With 2 bases removed from V and 1 base from J, the gap between germline ends came to 11 bases. The CDR3 length is 15 residues. Each CDR3 protein is one row after TCRdb ran MiXCR on the reads. The table lists some 450,000 distinct CDR3 sequences, 31% of them singletons, with 12% to 15% in the top ten. The sample consisted of PBMCs. The receptor was isolated from a human donor in good health (CMV status not recorded). Some clones in this sample may be carry-over from other donors' samples. This chain joins TRBV25-1 and TRBJ1-1, with D possibly TRBD1 on 5 matching bases. DNA of the CDR3: TGTGCCAGCAGTGAAGGGTCAGGGAGGAACACTGAAGCTTTCTTT. Protein: CASSEGSGRNTEAFF.